Detailed here is one T cell receptor beta chain. This clonotype turned up a few times. Its specific antigen is unknown. Within one base of it there is no much larger clone, and no base qualities were kept. Taken from cysteine to phenylalanine, the CDR3 has 17 residues. The retained sequence is limited to the CDR3, 51 bases, with the frame set at the first base. Ends trimmed: V by 4 bases, J by 2 bases; bases unmatched to a gene: 5. The germline V gene specifies SGHRS as CDR1 and YFSETQ as CDR2. Per the publication, the treatment or condition label means: allogeneic hematopoietic cell transplantation with graft depleted of TCRalphabeta T cells and CD19 B cells. The transplant recipients were children given TCRalphabeta/CD19-depleted allogeneic hematopoietic cell grafts. This entry belongs to a study of T-cell reconstitution after alpha-beta-depleted transplantation in children (dated by TCRdb to the mid-2010s). Study-wide context: T-cell immune reconstitution after TCRalphabeta/CD19-depleted allogeneic hematopoietic cell transplantation in children was quantitatively tracked in the study by means of TCR repertoire profiling.

Library prep was done by PCR. The data were produced on an Illumina HiSeq 2500. TCR libraries were prepared with molecular barcoding, using unique molecular identifiers to normalize TCRbeta repertoire quantification. Through fastp at Q25 and MiXCR, TCRdb rebuilt clones from the public reads, retaining in-frame beta chains. Every distinct CDR3 protein forms one entry, paired with its most common genes and DNA. Present in this sample are a few hundred thousand distinct CDR3 sequences, about a quarter of which were seen just once. The ten largest clones add up to 30% to 45% of the sample. Study-level results and caveats: Hyperexpanded clone frequencies declined over subsequent months; after one year, T-cell counts and TCRbeta diversity were mostly attributed to newly produced T cells. About two months after transplant, the apparently early recovery of alphabetaT-cell counts reportedly depended on just several hundred clones that had expanded rapidly and came from non-depleted graft cells. In some patients, the high TCRbeta diversity seen at day 60 was put down to recipient T cells and intrathymic progenitors that had survived conditioning.

Recombination connected TRBV5-1 to TRBJ2-1; 14 bases in the junction line up with TRBD2. Specimen: PBMCs, collected before TCRalphabeta/CD19-depleted stem cell transplant. The TCR originated in a boy less than two years old with Wiskott-Aldrich syndrome, due to receive a stem cell transplant. DNA sequence: TGCGCCAGCAGCCGACTAGCGGGAGGGGTCACCTACAATGAGCAGTTCTTC. Translated, this is CASSRLAGGVTYNEQFF.